Listed here are 23 T cell receptor beta chains from one sample, sequenced in a study of cytomegalovirus exposure and HLA in healthy donors. The PCR was carried out with 60 Vbeta primers and 13 Jbeta primers. Profiled with immunoSEQ multiplex PCR; TCRdb holds only in-frame clones, not every one. The repertoire consists of tens of thousands of clones, with roughly 72% occurring once and the leading ten covering 6.3%. Source material: PBMCs. These receptors all come from a man in his fifties in good health and CMV-seronegative.

CDR3 bases: TGTGCCAGTAGTATTCAGGGGTCGGGTGAAGCTTTCTTT. This gives the protein CASSIQGSGEAFF. V and J are TRBV19 and TRBJ1-1; perhaps TRBD1 as D (6 bases). The CDR3 loop spans 13 amino acids. V lost 3 bases, J lost 7 bases, and 12 bases lay in between. Looked up from germline, CDR1 is LNHDA and CDR2 is SQIVND (reference sequence).

Only a few counts were recorded for this clone. A junction end diverges from the germline sequence, so it may reflect a read error. This rearrangement joins TRBV7-7 to TRBJ2-2, with D possibly being TRBD2 (8 bases). CDR1 and CDR2 (germline): SSHAT, FNYEAQ (reference sequence). The CDR3 is made up of 16 amino acids. The CDR3 nucleotides read TGTGCTAGCAGGGGGAATGAGCGGGGGCAGAGCGGGGAGCTGTTTTTT. It yields the protein CASRGNERGQSGELFF.

This clone was seen once. The chain combines TRBV10-3 with TRBJ2-2; D is perhaps TRBD2 (6 bases). This CDR3 contains 16 residues. CDR1 is ENHRY and CDR2 is SYGVKD in the germline V gene. Trimming stripped 4 bases from V and 3 bases from J, with 15 bases between. The CDR3 spells CAISVSGGIDTGELFF. The DNA of the CDR3 is TGTGCCATCAGTGTCTCGGGCGGGATTGACACCGGGGAGCTGTTTTTT.

A few counts support this clone. The genes are TRBV19 and TRBJ2-5; D is ambiguous. This CDR3 is built from 14 residues. Deletions cut 5 bases from V and 0 bases from J, with 10 bases between. From germline, CDR1 is LNHDA and CDR2 SQIVND (reference sequence). CDR3 DNA: TGTGCCAGTAGTCCAGTTTTGTACCAAGAGACCCAGTACTTC. Encoded protein: CASSPVLYQETQYF.

This clone was detected only once. V is TRBV5-4 and J is TRBJ2-1; TRBD2 agrees at 8 bases. The CDR3 sequence is 19 residues long. The J segment lost 0 bases and the V segment lost 0 bases, leaving 11 bases of the junction unmatched. Germline-derived CDR1 and CDR2 are SGHNT and YYREEE (reference sequence). CDR3: CASSLVSSGPRSSYNEQFF. The CDR3 bases are TGTGCCAGCAGCTTGGTCTCTAGCGGGCCCAGGAGCTCCTACAATGAGCAGTTCTTC.

The V gene is TRBV11-1, the J gene TRBJ2-7, with 14 bases fitting TRBD2. V dropped 2 bases and J dropped 0; count of bases not matched to a gene: 6. Germline V gives CDR1 SGHAT, CDR2 FQDESV (reference sequence). CDR3 length: 18 residues. DNA of the CDR3: TGTGCCAGCAGCTTATCCGGGACTAGCGGGGGTGTCTCCTACGAGCAGTACTTC. Residues: CASSLSGTSGGVSYEQYF.

The chain couples TRBV27 to TRBJ2-7, with D perhaps matching TRBD1 (6 bases). CDR3 length equals 17 residues. In germline, CDR1 is MNHEY, CDR2 SMNVEV (reference sequence). Deletions cut 0 bases from V and 7 bases from J, with 22 bases between. The CDR3: CASSLSRGTGLAGEQYF. The CDR3 DNA reads TGTGCCAGCAGTTTATCGAGGGGGACGGGCCTGGCTGGGGAGCAGTACTTC.

The genes are TRBV2 and TRBJ1-2, with 8 bases aligning to TRBD1. Unmatched junction bases numbered 2, after V lost 5 bases and J lost 3 bases. Germline lookup yields CDR1 SNHLY and CDR2 FYNNEI. This CDR3 has 13 residues. CDR3 sequence: CASSMGQDYGYTF. The CDR3 DNA reads TGTGCCAGCAGTATGGGACAGGACTATGGCTACACCTTC.

The rearrangement uses TRBV6-5 and TRBJ2-3; D is perhaps TRBD1 (6 bases). The V end lost 3 bases, the J end lost 2 bases, and 15 bases lay between the germline ends. This CDR3 is 16 amino acids long. From germline, CDR1 is MNHEY and CDR2 SVGAGI. The CDR3 DNA follows: TGTGCCAGCAGTTATAGATCCCAGGGGACCACAGATACGCAGTATTTT. It specifies CASSYRSQGTTDTQYF.

The chain combines TRBV7-9 with TRBJ1-5; TRBD1 might be the D (6 bases). This CDR3 comprises 16 residues. CDR1 SEHNR and CDR2 FQNEAQ come from the germline V gene (reference sequence). V was pared by 2 bases and J by 4 bases, with 15 bases between. CDR3 nucleotide sequence: TGTGCCAGCAGCTTATGGGTGGGGGCGCGGAATCAGCCCCAGCATTTT. It is translated as CASSLWVGARNQPQHF.

V and J are TRBV5-1 and TRBJ1-1, with TRBD1 matching 8 bases. Germline CDR1 SGHRS, CDR2 YFSETQ. The CDR3 is 17 amino acids. V lost 4 bases, J lost 4 bases, and 15 bases stayed unmatched. CDR3 nucleotides: TGCGCCAGCAGCGTTCTAGGACAGGGTGTGGGCGGCACTGAAGCTTTCTTT. It yields the protein CASSVLGQGVGGTEAFF. Combining the CDR3 with reference TRBV5-1 and TRBJ1-1 gives the whole variable domain KAGVTQTPRYLIKTRGQQVTLSCSPISGHRSVSWYQQTPGQGLQFLFEYFSETQRNKGNFPGRFSGRQFSNSRSEMNVSTLELGDSALYLCASSVLGQGVGGTEAFFGQGTRLTVV.

The chain uses TRBV6-5 and TRBJ1-5; TRBD1 is a possible D gene (5 bases). Per the germline V gene, CDR1 is MNHEY and CDR2 is SVGAGI. Between the trimmed V and J ends, which lost 5 bases and 0 bases, there was a span of 11 bases. This CDR3 has 15 residues. CDR3 bases: TGTGCCAGCAGTGTGGACATCTCTAGCAATCAGCCCCAGCATTTT. Encoded protein: CASSVDISSNQPQHF.

This clone occurred a few times. In DNA, the CDR3 is TGTGCCAGTAGTATGGCGGGGATCCGGTACGAGCAGTACTTC. Its protein is CASSMAGIRYEQYF. The J gene is TRBJ2-7, the V gene TRBV19; possibly TRBD2 for D (6 bases). The CDR3 runs 14 residues. Germline-derived CDR1 and CDR2 are LNHDA and SQIVND (reference sequence). Trimming took 3 bases from V and 4 from J, leaving 13 bases between them.

V usage is TRBV9 and J usage is TRBJ2-3, with a weak D call TRBD2 (7 bases). V lost 0 bases, J lost 0 bases, and 14 bases lay in between. Germline CDR1 SGDLS, CDR2 YYNGEE. CDR3 length: 17 amino acids. The CDR3 sequence: CASSVAGGARSTDTQYF. The CDR3 DNA reads as TGTGCCAGCAGCGTAGCTGGGGGGGCCCGTAGCACAGATACGCAGTATTTT.

The V gene is TRBV28, the J gene TRBJ1-1; 7 positions agree with TRBD1. The CDR3 is 16 amino acids. The germline V gene encodes CDR1 MDHEN and CDR2 SYDVKM. The ends lost 7 bases at V and 4 bases at J; junction bases unmatched: 15. CDR3 protein: CASIPVSRGLSTEAFF. DNA for the CDR3: TGTGCCAGCATTCCCGTCTCTAGGGGGCTTAGCACTGAAGCTTTCTTT. The entire variable domain, with the rest obtained from reference TRBV28 and TRBJ1-1, is as follows: DVKVTQSSRYLVKRTGEKVFLECVQDMDHENMFWYRQDPGLGLRLIYFSYDVKMKEKGDIPEGYSVSREKKERFSLILESASTNQTSMYLCASIPVSRGLSTEAFFGQGTRLTVV.

This chain links TRBV30 with TRBJ1-1, with TRBD1 as a possible D gene (6 bases). There are 14 residues in the CDR3. CDR1 and CDR2 from the germline V gene are GTSNPN and SVGIG (reference sequence). Trimming removed 3 bases from V and 1 base from J, with 12 bases in between. CDR3 nucleotide sequence: TGTGCCTGGAGAAAGGACAGTCCGAACACTGAAGCTTTCTTT. Translating gives CAWRKDSPNTEAFF.

The chain employs TRBV18 and TRBJ2-1, with 8 bases aligning to TRBD2. CDR3 size: 17 residues. The V and J ends lost 6 bases and 0 bases, in that order; junction bases with no gene match: 10. Germline-derived CDR1 and CDR2 are KGHSH and LQKENI. The CDR3 loop reads CASSLLAAKSSYNEQFF. The CDR3 DNA reads as TGTGCCAGCTCTCTACTAGCGGCCAAAAGCTCCTACAATGAGCAGTTCTTC.

This rearrangement joins TRBV2 to TRBJ1-5; D remains ambiguous. V shed 7 bases and J shed 5 bases, with 18 bases lying between them. CDR3 length: 15 amino acids. Looked up from germline, CDR1 is SNHLY and CDR2 is FYNNEI. CDR3 nucleotide sequence: TGTGCCAGCACGAGGCCGGGAAAATTAGATCAGCCCCAGCATTTT. Amino acids: CASTRPGKLDQPQHF.

The chain joins TRBV7-2 to TRBJ2-7; maybe TRBD1 (6 bases). V was cut by 5 bases and J by 0 bases, with 11 bases left in between. The CDR3 is 14 residues long. Germline lookup yields CDR1 SGHTA and CDR2 FQGNSA. DNA for the CDR3: TGTGCCAGCAGCCCGGGACACAGCTCCTACGAGCAGTACTTC. Translation gives CASSPGHSSYEQYF. Filled out from reference TRBV7-2 and TRBJ2-7, the complete variable domain reads GAGVSQSPSNKVTEKGKDVELRCDPISGHTALYWYRQSLGQGLEFLIYFQGNSAPDKSGLPSDRFSAERTGGSVSTLTIQRTQQEDSAVYLCASSPGHSSYEQYFGPGTRLTVT.

This chain joins TRBV4-1 and TRBJ1-5; 7 bases line up with TRBD1. CDR1 and CDR2 (germline): MGHRA, YSYEKL. V shed 3 bases, J shed 3 bases, and the junction held 5 bases outside the gene matches. This CDR3 comprises 15 residues. In nucleotides, the CDR3 is TGCGCCAGCAGCCAGTGGACAGGAGCCAATCAGCCCCAGCATTTT. Amino acid sequence: CASSQWTGANQPQHF.

The J gene is TRBJ1-1, the V gene TRBV5-1, with TRBD1 identical over 7 bases. V shed 1 base, J shed 7 bases, and the junction held 10 bases outside the gene matches. The CDR3 has 15 amino acids. Germline loops: CDR1 SGHRS, CDR2 YFSETQ. CDR3 sequence reads: CASSLSLSGTDEAFF. The CDR3, as DNA: TGCGCCAGCAGCTTGAGCCTTTCCGGGACAGATGAAGCTTTCTTT.

In its sample, this clone was seen a few times. The chain combines TRBV6-5 with TRBJ1-5; D perhaps matches TRBD1 (6 bases). Trimming cost V 6 bases and J 2 bases, with 14 bases left between them. CDR1 is MNHEY and CDR2 is SVGAGI in the germline V gene. The CDR3 runs to 15 residues. CDR3 protein: CASSGQSVGNQPQHF. Written as DNA, the CDR3 is TGTGCCAGCAGCGGACAGTCGGTCGGCAATCAGCCCCAGCATTTT.

V gene TRBV30 combines with J gene TRBJ1-3, with unresolved D. In germline, CDR1 is GTSNPN, CDR2 SVGIG (reference sequence). The CDR3 is made up of 17 amino acids. Deletions cut 0 bases from V and 0 bases from J, with 15 bases between. The chain's CDR3 is CAWSVLLSSLSGNTIYF. The CDR3, as DNA: TGTGCCTGGAGTGTACTATTATCCAGTCTCTCTGGAAACACCATATATTTT.